Each of the 16 T cell receptor beta chains below was sequenced from the same sample in a study of blood T cells in healthy people across ages. Primers used in a second PCR of roughly 6 to 11 cycles were a sample-barcoded 5' primer and a J-beta primer mix. TCRdb used MiXCR to reprocess the 5' RACE reads, holding one entry per CDR3 protein. Of 1.5 million to 2 million distinct CDR3 sequences listed, over 25% are singletons. Sequencing input: blood. The receptors here all came from a woman under 40 in good health.

This clonotype was counted a few times. The chain combines TRBV2 with TRBJ2-5; tentatively, D is TRBD2 (5 bases). CDR3 length equals 14 residues. Trimming took off 2 bases at V and 5 bases at J, with 12 bases between the two ends. Germline lookup yields CDR1 SNHLY and CDR2 FYNNEI. This CDR3 is CASSEWETSETQYF. CDR3 coding DNA: TGTGCCAGCAGTGAATGGGAGACATCGGAGACCCAGTACTTC.

This clonotype was found many times. This CDR3 is CASSYFPGEQYF. CDR3 nucleotides: TGTGCCAGCAGTTACTTCCCTGGGGAGCAGTACTTC. This sequence joins TRBV6-2 or TRBV6-3 and TRBJ2-7; unclear D gene. The V end lost 1 base, the J end lost 7 bases, and 8 bases lay between the germline ends. This CDR3 is built from 12 residues. Germline CDR1 and CDR2: MNHEY and SVGEGT.

This chain connects TRBV18 to TRBJ1-5; D gene uncertain. The germline V gene has CDR1 KGHSH and CDR2 LQKENI. The CDR3 runs to 14 residues. The V end lost 4 bases, the J end lost 8 bases, and 15 bases lay between the germline ends. CDR3 sequence reads: CASSLSGQTEPQHF. The CDR3, as DNA: TGTGCCAGCTCACTGTCCGGCCAAACAGAGCCCCAGCATTTT.

This clonotype was seen a handful of times. The genes are TRBV9 and TRBJ2-1; 9 positions match TRBD2. Germline lookup yields CDR1 SGDLS and CDR2 YYNGEE. The CDR3 extends over 18 amino acids. V trimming: 0 bases; J trimming: 9 bases; junction bases outside the gene matches: 16. The CDR3 nucleotides read TGTGCCAGCAGCGTAGTCGCTAGCGGGAAGGGGGGAATTGGTGAGCAGTTCTTC. Its translation: CASSVVASGKGGIGEQFF.

This clonotype was found many times. The chain carries TRBV12-3 or TRBV12-4 and TRBJ2-7; no definite D call. V was trimmed by 6 bases and J by 7 bases, leaving 16 bases between them. There are 13 residues in the CDR3. The CDR3 sequence: CASSTLAAQEQYF. The CDR3 coding sequence is TGTGCCAGCAGCACCCTGGCAGCCCAAGAGCAGTACTTC.

V usage is TRBV14 and J usage is TRBJ2-7, with D tentatively TRBD1 or TRBD2 (6 bases each). CDR3 length equals 16 residues. The germline CDR1 and CDR2 sequences are SGHDN and FVKESK. V lost 0 bases, J lost 1 base, and 13 bases lay in between. Here the CDR3 reads CASSQDLGGLSYEQYF. Written as DNA, the CDR3 is TGTGCCAGCAGCCAAGATTTAGGGGGGTTATCCTACGAGCAGTACTTC.

Concerning this clonotype: A junction end diverges from the germline sequence, so it may reflect a read error. V is TRBV13 and J is TRBJ2-1, with D perhaps TRBD1 (6 bases). The CDR3 extends over 14 amino acids. Looked up from germline, CDR1 is PRHDT and CDR2 is FYEKMQ (reference sequence). The CDR3 DNA reads TGTGCCGGCAGCCTGATCAACAGGGTTGAGGAGCAGTTCTTC. This sequence encodes CAGSLINRVEEQFF.

This clonotype was found once. This sequence joins TRBV6-1 and TRBJ1-1; 7 nucleotides agree with TRBD1. This CDR3 contains 15 residues. Germline trimming cut 7 bases from V and 5 bases from J; bases unmatched to any gene: 13. CDR1 is MNHNS and CDR2 is SASEGT in the germline V gene. The CDR3 DNA sequence: TGTGCCAGCACCGAAGTTCAGGGGGTGGTTACTGAAGCTTTCTTT. It encodes CASTEVQGVVTEAFF.

This clonotype came up a few times. The chain combines TRBV5-1 with TRBJ2-1; 7 bases map to TRBD2. Unmatched junction bases numbered 9, after V lost 4 bases and J lost 5 bases. From germline, CDR1 is SGHRS and CDR2 YFSETQ. The CDR3 runs to 15 residues. CDR3 sequence reads: CASSVAGGTNNEQFF. In DNA, the CDR3 is TGCGCCAGCAGCGTGGCCGGGGGGACCAACAATGAGCAGTTCTTC. The whole variable domain, remainder taken from reference TRBV5-1 and TRBJ2-1, is KAGVTQTPRYLIKTRGQQVTLSCSPISGHRSVSWYQQTPGQGLQFLFEYFSETQRNKGNFPGRFSGRQFSNSRSEMNVSTLELGDSALYLCASSVAGGTNNEQFFGPGTRLTVL.

To note about this clonotype: An end of the junction does not agree with germline; a read error may underlie this. V and J are TRBV5-1 and TRBJ2-5, with D unclear. Germline V gene data show CDR1 as SGHRS and CDR2 as YFSETQ. CDR3 length: 13 amino acids. As DNA, the CDR3 is TGCGCCAGCAGCTTGGCCGTACAAGGGACCCAGTACTTC. This sequence encodes CASSLAVQGTQYF.

This clonotype has ten or more counts. V gene TRBV5-1 combines with J gene TRBJ2-7; perhaps TRBD1 as D (5 bases). V lost 9 bases, J lost 0 bases, and 16 bases lay in between. Germline assignment: CDR1 SGHRS and CDR2 YFSETQ. The CDR3 has 14 residues. The CDR3 spells CANRTVPSSYEQYF. In DNA, the CDR3 is TGCGCCAACAGGACGGTTCCTAGCTCCTACGAGCAGTACTTC. Looking up the rest from reference TRBV5-1 and TRBJ2-7 gives the full variable domain: KAGVTQTPRYLIKTRGQQVTLSCSPISGHRSVSWYQQTPGQGLQFLFEYFSETQRNKGNFPGRFSGRQFSNSRSEMNVSTLELGDSALYLCANRTVPSSYEQYFGPGTRLTVT.

The chain recombines TRBV7-3 with TRBJ1-6; unclear D gene. The CDR3 sequence is 12 residues long. V gave up 3 bases and J gave up 9 bases, with 6 bases separating them. Germline V gene data show CDR1 as SGHTA and CDR2 as FQGTGA. Here the CDR3 reads CASSFALSPLHF. The CDR3 DNA follows: TGTGCCAGCAGCTTCGCGCTTTCACCCCTCCACTTT. The full variable domain, in which reference TRBV7-3 and TRBJ1-6 provide the parts outside the CDR3, is GAGVSQTPSNKVTEKGKYVELRCDPISGHTALYWYRQSLGQGPEFLIYFQGTGAADDSGLPNDRFFAVRPEGSVSTLKIQRTERGDSAVYLCASSFALSPLHFGNGTRLTVT.

This clonotype was observed many times. The chain uses TRBV12-3 or TRBV12-4 and TRBJ1-6; unclear D gene. V lost 9 bases and J 0 bases, leaving 6 bases between the germline ends. The CDR3 spans 13 residues. Here the CDR3 reads CASKSSYNSPLHF. The CDR3 nucleotides are TGTGCCAGTAAGAGCTCCTATAATTCACCCCTCCACTTT.

This clonotype was counted only a few times. The gene calls are TRBV7-9 and TRBJ2-7; possible D gene TRBD1, 6 bases. The CDR3 is 15 amino acids. Germline CDR1 and CDR2: SEHNR and FQNEAQ (reference sequence). With 5 bases removed from V and 5 bases from J, the gap between germline ends came to 19 bases. The CDR3 nucleotides are TGTGCCAGCAGCCCACAGGCCAGGGGAAGGCACGAGCAGTACTTC. Its protein is CASSPQARGRHEQYF.

V is TRBV16 and J is TRBJ2-3, with D hard to call. Trimming cost V 1 base and J 0 bases, with 11 bases left between them. Per germline, CDR1 KGHSY and CDR2 FQNENV. The CDR3 covers 16 residues. Here the CDR3 reads CASSQLTSTSTDTQYF. The CDR3 bases are TGTGCCAGCAGCCAATTAACATCCACTAGCACAGATACGCAGTATTTT.

This clonotype was detected ten times or more. The chain carries TRBV27 and TRBJ2-3, with 11 bases aligning to TRBD2. Trimming took 7 bases from V and 4 from J; bases not matched to a gene: 10. The length of the CDR3 is 16 residues. Germline V gene lookup returns CDR1 MNHEY and CDR2 SMNVEV (reference sequence). The CDR3 nucleotides are TGTGCCAGCAATACACGACTAGCGGGAAACCCAGATACGCAGTATTTT. Its translation: CASNTRLAGNPDTQYF.